The 5 T cell receptor beta chains presented below share a single source sample, sequenced in a study of blood T cell repertoires in COVID-19. Method: immunoSEQ multiplex PCR; TCRdb's copy keeps in-frame clones and lacks some. The sample carries about 220,000 clones, around 85% recorded once. Sequenced input: peripheral blood. Receptors were obtained from a woman in her 70s with COVID-19, enrolled during active disease.

This chain joins TRBV4-3 and TRBJ1-1, with 7 bases aligning to TRBD1. After removal of 4 bases from V and 0 bases from J, the junction contained 8 bases not matched to a gene. The CDR3 extends over 16 amino acids. Germline values: CDR1 LGHNA, CDR2 YSLEER. The chain's CDR3 is CASSRELGQMNTEAFF. As DNA, the CDR3 is TGCGCCAGCAGCCGAGAGTTGGGACAGATGAACACTGAAGCTTTCTTT.

CDR3 nucleotide sequence: TGTGCCAGTAGTATGATCTCGGGACAGGTTAACACTGAAGCTTTCTTT. This sequence encodes CASSMISGQVNTEAFF. The chain uses TRBV19 and TRBJ1-1; 8 bases are a match to TRBD1. Unmatched junction bases numbered 8, after V lost 3 bases and J lost 2 bases. Germline values: CDR1 LNHDA, CDR2 SQIVND (reference sequence). This CDR3 comprises 16 residues.

This rearrangement joins TRBV11-2 to TRBJ2-5; 7 bases match TRBD2. CDR1 and CDR2 (germline): SGHAT, FQNNGV. The V segment lost 3 bases and the J segment 5 bases; nucleotides outside the gene matches: 9. The CDR3 extends over 15 amino acids. Written as DNA, the CDR3 is TGTGCCAGCAGCTTCCCCTTGGGGGGAGGGGAGACCCAGTACTTC. It yields the protein CASSFPLGGGETQYF.

This clone appeared once. In DNA form, the CDR3 reads TGTGCCAGCAGCGTAGCAGGGGGTTATAATTCACCCCTCCACTTT. Translated, it gives CASSVAGGYNSPLHF. The chain employs TRBV9 and TRBJ1-6; 7 positions agree with TRBD1. The CDR3 length is 15 residues. V lost 0 bases and J lost 4; bases outside the gene matches: 1. The germline gives CDR1 SGDLS, CDR2 YYNGEE.

This clone showed up just a few times. Germline is not matched at one junction end, which may reflect a read error. This chain connects TRBV12-3 or TRBV12-4 to TRBJ1-2; 7 nucleotides match TRBD1. The CDR3 runs to 13 residues. The CDR3: CASSKLTGLEFFF. The CDR3 DNA reads as TGTGCCAGCAGCAAGCTGACAGGGCTTGAATTCTTCTTC.